This T cell receptor (beta chain) derives from a study of cytomegalovirus exposure and HLA in healthy donors. PCR was performed using 60 Vbeta and 13 Jbeta primers. Some clones are missing from TCRdb's copy, which holds only in-frame ones; the method was immunoSEQ multiplex PCR. The sample yields 130,000 or so clones, roughly 66% seen once. Trimming pared 7 bases from V and 10 bases from J, leaving 11 bases between. CDR1 is MNHEY and CDR2 is SMNVEV in the germline V gene (reference sequence). CDR3 length: 11 amino acids. This chain links TRBV27 with TRBJ2-1; D is possibly TRBD2 (5 bases). Sequencing was performed on PBMCs. The sequence was collected from a man younger than 35 in good health and CMV-seronegative. CDR3 DNA sequence: TGTGCCAGCACAGGACTGGAGGAGCAGTTCTTC. Translating gives CASTGLEEQFF.